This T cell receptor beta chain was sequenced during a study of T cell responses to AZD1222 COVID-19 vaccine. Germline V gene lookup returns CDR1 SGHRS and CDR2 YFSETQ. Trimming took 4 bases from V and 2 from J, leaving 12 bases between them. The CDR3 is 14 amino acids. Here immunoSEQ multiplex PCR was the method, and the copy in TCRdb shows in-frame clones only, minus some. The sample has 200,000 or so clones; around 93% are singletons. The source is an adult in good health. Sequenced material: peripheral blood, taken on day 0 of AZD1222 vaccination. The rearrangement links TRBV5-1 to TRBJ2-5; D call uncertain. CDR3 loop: CASSEGTVQETQYF. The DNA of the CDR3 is TGCGCCAGCAGCGAAGGTACAGTTCAAGAGACCCAGTACTTC.